This TCR beta chain was captured by sequencing in a study of identical twins. Concerning this clonotype: What it binds is unknown.

It was template switching that added a universal primer site, and there were unique molecular identifiers on the cDNA. TCRdb independently ran MiXCR on the 5' RACE reads; one entry per CDR3 protein. Among hundreds of thousands of distinct CDR3 sequences listed, around 10% were seen once. Trimming cost V 0 bases and J 2 bases, with 8 bases left between them. CDR3 length equals 13 residues. CDR1 is DFQATT, CDR2 SNEGSKA, per germline (reference sequence). Study observations and caveats: Memory repertoires lacked the insertion deficit that abundant cord blood beta clonotypes showed.

This chain connects TRBV20-1 to TRBJ2-7; D not certain. This receptor was identified in a young woman in good health. The specimen sequenced was memory (CD45RO+) T cells sorted from blood. For the CDR3, the DNA is TGCAGTGCTAGAGATTTTAGGACCTACGAGCAGTACTTC. Translation gives CSARDFRTYEQYF.